Below, 32 T cell receptor beta chains from the same sample are listed, as sequenced in a study of cytomegalovirus exposure and HLA in healthy donors. Primers for the PCR totalled 60 Vbeta and 13 Jbeta. Clones were sequenced by immunoSEQ multiplex PCR, and TCRdb holds only the in-frame ones, with some missing. The listing contains about 110,000 clones. Sequencing was performed on PBMCs. These receptors were obtained from a man aged 45 to 65 in good health and CMV-seronegative.

J is TRBJ1-2 and V is TRBV6-1; a possible D gene is TRBD1 (6 bases). Looked up from germline, CDR1 is MNHNS and CDR2 is SASEGT. This CDR3 spans 14 amino acids. Trimming stripped 7 bases from V and 5 bases from J, with 17 bases between. The CDR3 sequence is CASIPRTAPYGYTF. CDR3 sequence (DNA): TGTGCCAGCATTCCCCGGACAGCCCCATATGGCTACACCTTC.

The rearrangement uses TRBV20-1 and TRBJ2-5; D not resolved. The J call may be in error: the DNA end matches TRBJ2-7 better. CDR1 and CDR2 (germline): DFQATT, SNEGSKA (reference sequence). The CDR3 sequence is 11 residues long. This chain's CDR3 is CSVLSSYEQYF. The CDR3 nucleotides are TGCAGTGTCCTGAGCTCCTACGAGCAGTACTTC.

The chain is built from TRBV13 and TRBJ2-3; no clear D gene. The ends were cut back, 4 bases at V and 0 bases at J, with 14 bases in the middle. This CDR3 has 16 amino acids. Germline V gene sequence: CDR1 PRHDT, CDR2 FYEKMQ (reference sequence). The CDR3 DNA is TGTGCCAGCAGCTCTGTAACGAAGACTAGCACAGATACGCAGTATTTT. It encodes CASSSVTKTSTDTQYF.

This chain connects TRBV7-9 to TRBJ1-3; 7 positions agree with TRBD1. CDR1 and CDR2 from the germline V gene are SEHNR and FQNEAQ (reference sequence). CDR3 size: 16 residues. V trimming: 5 bases; J trimming: 1 base; junction bases outside the gene matches: 8. The CDR3 sequence: CASSIDRVPSGNTIYF. The CDR3, as DNA: TGTGCCAGCAGCATCGACAGGGTCCCTTCTGGAAACACCATATATTTT.

This chain joins TRBV30 and TRBJ2-1; 11 bases match TRBD2. The J segment lost 5 bases and the V segment lost 4 bases, leaving 7 bases of the junction unmatched. The CDR3 has 15 amino acids. Germline CDR1 is GTSNPN and CDR2 is SVGIG (reference sequence). The CDR3 loop reads CAWNPLAGADNEQFF. CDR3 bases: TGTGCCTGGAACCCACTAGCGGGAGCTGACAATGAGCAGTTCTTC.

The rearrangement uses TRBV25-1 and TRBJ2-5; 10 nucleotides align to TRBD2. With V trimmed by 5 bases and J by 0 bases, 6 bases remained unmatched. Germline V gene sequence: CDR1 MGHDK, CDR2 SYGVNS. The CDR3 covers 16 residues. The DNA for the CDR3 is TGTGCCAGCAGTCCTCCACTAGCGGGGTACCAAGAGACCCAGTACTTC. It yields the protein CASSPPLAGYQETQYF.

The chain combines TRBV18 with TRBJ2-6, with 10 bases matching TRBD1. The CDR3 is 17 residues long. Per the germline V gene, CDR1 is KGHSH and CDR2 is LQKENI. After removal of 3 bases from V and 3 bases from J, the junction contained 5 bases not matched to a gene. CDR3 in DNA: TGTGCCAGCTCACCGGGACAGGGGATAATTGGGGCCAACGTCCTGACTTTC. Its protein is CASSPGQGIIGANVLTF.

V usage is TRBV7-2 and J usage is TRBJ2-5; TRBD2 might be the D (6 bases). CDR3 length: 14 residues. Germline V gene lookup returns CDR1 SGHTA and CDR2 FQGNSA. V lost 7 bases and J lost 5, with 17 bases in between. CDR3 sequence (DNA): TGTGCCAGCACCTTCCTGGGGGGTTCTGAGACCCAGTACTTC. Its protein product is CASTFLGGSETQYF.

This rearrangement joins TRBV15 to TRBJ2-2, with D possibly matching TRBD2 (7 bases). The germline V gene has CDR1 LNHNV and CDR2 YYDKDF (reference sequence). V was trimmed by 2 bases and J by 6 bases, leaving 16 bases between them. This CDR3 is 16 amino acids long. In DNA, the CDR3 is TGTGCCACCAGCAGATGGGGCGGGGGCATGGCCGGGGAGCTGTTTTTT. Translated, it gives CATSRWGGGMAGELFF.

The V gene is TRBV10-1, the J gene TRBJ2-1; 8 bases line up with TRBD2. CDR1 and CDR2 (germline): WNHNN, SYGVQD (reference sequence). V was pared by 2 bases and J by 0 bases, with 0 bases of the junction left unmatched. The CDR3 runs to 15 residues. The CDR3 sequence: CASSEAGGSYNEQFF. The CDR3 nucleotides are TGCGCCAGCAGTGAGGCGGGGGGCTCCTACAATGAGCAGTTCTTC.

Turning to this clone: Relative to the germline gene, one junction end is altered; a read error may explain this. The V gene is TRBV18, the J gene TRBJ1-5; 7 nucleotides agree with TRBD1. The CDR3 is 14 amino acids. Germline V gene sequence: CDR1 KGHSH, CDR2 LQKENI. DNA of the CDR3: TGTGCCAGCTCGCCACAGGGGAAGGATCAGCCCCAGCATTTT. Amino acids: CASSPQGKDQPQHF.

The gene calls are TRBV7-2 and TRBJ2-7; the match to TRBD2 covers 9 bases. The germline CDR1 and CDR2 sequences are SGHTA and FQGNSA. CDR3 length: 14 residues. V was pared by 1 base and J by 6 bases, with 4 bases of the junction left unmatched. The CDR3, as DNA: TGTGCCAGCAGCTTAGAAGGCGGGAGGGGCGAGCAGTACTTC. Protein: CASSLEGGRGEQYF.

The V call is TRBV13, the J call TRBJ2-3; D remains unclear. Germline loops: CDR1 PRHDT, CDR2 FYEKMQ (reference sequence). The V end was cut by 5 bases, the J end by 2 bases, with 8 bases between. This CDR3 has 13 amino acids. CDR3 amino acids: CASSLAHTDTQYF. For the CDR3, the DNA is TGTGCCAGCAGCCTGGCCCACACAGATACGCAGTATTTT.

V gene TRBV27 combines with J gene TRBJ1-5; no definite D call. V was trimmed by 8 bases and J by 7 bases, leaving 12 bases between them. The CDR3 is made up of 12 amino acids. Per the germline V gene, CDR1 is MNHEY and CDR2 is SMNVEV (reference sequence). The CDR3 DNA follows: TGTGCCAGCGGTCCTCGCGGGCAGCCCCAGCATTTT. It is translated as CASGPRGQPQHF.

The chain employs TRBV2 and TRBJ2-7, with D unclear. The CDR3 runs 12 residues. V was shortened by 4 bases and J by 4 bases, with 8 bases between the two germline ends. Per germline, CDR1 SNHLY and CDR2 FYNNEI. The CDR3 loop reads CASSVGGYEQYF. In nucleotides, the CDR3 is TGTGCCAGCAGTGTTGGCGGATACGAGCAGTACTTC.

This sequence joins TRBV5-5 and TRBJ2-1; 10 bases match TRBD1. Germline-derived CDR1 and CDR2 are SGHKS and YYEKEE (reference sequence). Germline trimming cut 0 bases from V and 10 bases from J; bases unmatched to any gene: 1. The CDR3 runs to 13 residues. The CDR3 nucleotides read TGTGCCAGCAGCTTGGGGACAGGGGGGGAGCAGTTCTTC. Translated, it gives CASSLGTGGEQFF. Drawing the rest from reference TRBV5-5 and TRBJ2-1, the complete variable domain is DAGVTQSPTHLIKTRGQQVTLRCSPISGHKSVSWYQQVLGQGPQFIFQYYEKEERGRGNFPDRFSARQFPNYSSELNVNALLLGDSALYLCASSLGTGGEQFFGPGTRLTVL.

This chain joins TRBV5-4 and TRBJ1-6; D remains unclear. Trimming took 2 bases from V and 10 from J, leaving 13 bases between them. From germline, CDR1 is SGHNT and CDR2 YYREEE (reference sequence). The CDR3 has 14 amino acids. The CDR3 DNA is TGTGCCAGCAGCTTAGTGGAGAAAGGCTCACCCCTCCACTTT. The encoded protein is CASSLVEKGSPLHF.

V and J are TRBV29-1 and TRBJ2-7; 10 nucleotides agree with TRBD1. V lost 6 bases and J lost 1; bases outside the gene matches: 3. Germline V gene data show CDR1 as SQVTM and CDR2 as ANQGSEA. The length of the CDR3 is 13 residues. The CDR3 nucleotides read TGCAGCGTGGGACAGGGGTTTTCCTACGAGCAGTACTTC. This gives the protein CSVGQGFSYEQYF.

The CDR3, as DNA: TGTGCCAGCTCCCTTCCTTTGGCGGGGAGGCAAGAGACCCAGTACTTC. As protein: CASSLPLAGRQETQYF. The genes are TRBV18 and TRBJ2-5; D is perhaps TRBD2 (6 bases). Trimming pared 6 bases from V and 2 bases from J, leaving 19 bases between. In germline, CDR1 is KGHSH, CDR2 LQKENI. The CDR3 runs to 16 residues.

The genes are TRBV2 and TRBJ1-1; D call uncertain. Deletions cut 7 bases from V and 0 bases from J, with 3 bases between. Germline V lookup: CDR1 SNHLY, CDR2 FYNNEI. The CDR3 is 11 residues long. CDR3 protein: CASTLNTEAFF. The CDR3 bases are TGTGCCAGCACGTTGAACACTGAAGCTTTCTTT. Looking up the rest from reference TRBV2 and TRBJ1-1 gives the full variable domain: EPEVTQTPSHQVTQMGQEVILRCVPISNHLYFYWYRQILGQKVEFLVSFYNNEISEKSEIFDDQFSVERPDGSNFTLKIRSTKLEDSAMYFCASTLNTEAFFGQGTRLTVV.

The chain employs TRBV25-1 and TRBJ1-1, with TRBD1 matching 8 bases. Trimming took 3 bases from V and 4 from J; bases not matched to a gene: 4. Germline V CDR1 and CDR2: MGHDK, SYGVNS. The CDR3 is 14 amino acids. The DNA for the CDR3 is TGTGCCAGCAGTGACCGACAGGGGAGCACTGAAGCTTTCTTT. Amino acid sequence: CASSDRQGSTEAFF.

The rearrangement joins TRBV7-6 to TRBJ1-3; perhaps TRBD1 as D (6 bases). The V gene's germline CDR1 is SGHVS and CDR2 FNYEAQ. CDR3 length equals 16 residues. Between the trimmed V and J ends, which lost 3 bases and 8 bases, there was a span of 20 bases. As DNA, the CDR3 is TGTGCCAGCAGCTTCTATGGACAGCCGGGTACGGACACCATATATTTT. Its protein is CASSFYGQPGTDTIYF.

The CDR3 coding sequence is TGTGCCACCAGCAGTAGCGGGAGGAGATCTGGGGCCAACGTCCTGACTTTC. Its translation: CATSSSGRRSGANVLTF. V and J are TRBV15 and TRBJ2-6; 10 bases are a match to TRBD2. The CDR3 has 17 amino acids. The V gene end was trimmed by 3 bases and the J gene end by 1 base; junction bases not matched to a gene: 3. Germline loops: CDR1 LNHNV, CDR2 YYDKDF (reference sequence).

The V and J genes are TRBV7-9 and TRBJ2-1; 8 nucleotides align to TRBD1. The CDR3 extends over 16 amino acids. V was clipped by 5 bases and J by 0 bases; unmatched bases: 6. Germline V lookup: CDR1 SEHNR, CDR2 FQNEAQ (reference sequence). CDR3 in DNA: TGTGCCAGCAGCGGGCGACAGGGGAGCTCCTACAATGAGCAGTTCTTC. Translated, it gives CASSGRQGSSYNEQFF.

V gene TRBV6-1 combines with J gene TRBJ1-1; D is possibly TRBD1 (5 bases). V dropped 4 bases and J dropped 5 bases, with 11 bases sitting between them. Germline CDR1 and CDR2: MNHNS and SASEGT. This CDR3 spans 13 amino acids. CDR3 nucleotides: TGTGCCAGCAGTGGGGGGGTTTGGACTGAAGCTTTCTTT. The encoded protein is CASSGGVWTEAFF.

The genes are TRBV5-6 and TRBJ1-2; possible D gene TRBD1, 6 bases. This CDR3 has 14 residues. Trimming left V 0 bases short and J 2 bases short, with 8 bases between. Germline CDR1 SGHDT, CDR2 YYEEEE. The CDR3 spells CASSLVGQNYGYTF. The CDR3 DNA is TGTGCCAGCAGCTTGGTGGGACAAAACTATGGCTACACCTTC.

The chain is built from TRBV18 and TRBJ2-7, with 7 bases lining up with TRBD1. The CDR3 consists of 15 residues. The ends lost 1 base at V and 3 bases at J; junction bases unmatched: 6. Germline CDR1 and CDR2: KGHSH and LQKENI. The CDR3 is CASSPLGTAFYEQYF. DNA of the CDR3: TGTGCCAGCTCACCACTAGGGACAGCCTTCTACGAGCAGTACTTC.

The chain combines TRBV6-1 with TRBJ2-7, with D possibly matching TRBD1 (6 bases). V was pared by 7 bases and J by 0 bases, with 16 bases between. The CDR3 loop spans 15 amino acids. Germline lookup yields CDR1 MNHNS and CDR2 SASEGT. The CDR3 DNA reads as TGTGCCAGCATTATCCGGGACACCGGCTCCTACGAGCAGTACTTC. Protein: CASIIRDTGSYEQYF.

The chain recombines TRBV5-5 with TRBJ1-2; 9 nucleotides align to TRBD1. In germline, CDR1 is SGHKS, CDR2 YYEKEE (reference sequence). V shed 0 bases, J shed 4 bases, and the junction held 4 bases outside the gene matches. This CDR3 has 15 amino acids. The CDR3, as DNA: TGTGCCAGCAGCTTGGCCACGGGACAGGGCTATGGCTACACCTTC. It translates to CASSLATGQGYGYTF.

V usage is TRBV30 and J usage is TRBJ2-1, with TRBD2 as a possible D gene (7 bases). The CDR3 has 15 amino acids. The germline V gene has CDR1 GTSNPN and CDR2 SVGIG (reference sequence). Trimming cost V 5 bases and J 6 bases, with 20 bases left between them. CDR3 in DNA: TGTGCCTGGGAATTGGGGGGGCAGAGAGGCAATGAGCAGTTCTTC. It translates to CAWELGGQRGNEQFF.

The rearrangement links TRBV6-5 to TRBJ1-1; D remains unclear. Deletions cut 2 bases from V and 6 bases from J, with 13 bases between. Germline loops: CDR1 MNHEY, CDR2 SVGAGI. The CDR3 runs 14 residues. The CDR3 DNA sequence: TGTGCCAGCAGTTACCCCGGCATTCGGGCTGAAGCTTTCTTT. It specifies CASSYPGIRAEAFF.

The chain combines TRBV29-1 with TRBJ2-1, with D possibly being TRBD2 (6 bases). The ends were cut back, 1 base at V and 13 bases at J, with 8 bases in the middle. CDR3 size: 10 residues. In germline, CDR1 is SQVTM, CDR2 ANQGSEA. The CDR3 protein is CSVEAAGQFF. For the CDR3, the DNA is TGCAGCGTTGAAGCCGCGGGACAGTTCTTC.